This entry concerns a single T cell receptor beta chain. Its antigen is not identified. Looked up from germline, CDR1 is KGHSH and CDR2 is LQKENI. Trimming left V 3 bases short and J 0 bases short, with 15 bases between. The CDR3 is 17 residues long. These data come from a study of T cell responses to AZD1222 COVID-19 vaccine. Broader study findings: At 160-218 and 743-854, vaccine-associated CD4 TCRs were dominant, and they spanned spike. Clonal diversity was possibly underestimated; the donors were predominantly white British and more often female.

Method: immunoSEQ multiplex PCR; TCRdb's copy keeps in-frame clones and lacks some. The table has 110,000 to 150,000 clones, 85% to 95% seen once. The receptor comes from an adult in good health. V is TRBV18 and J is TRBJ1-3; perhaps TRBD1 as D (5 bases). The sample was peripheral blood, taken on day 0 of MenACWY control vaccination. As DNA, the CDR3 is TGTGCCAGCTCACCCCTTGGTGAGGGGAGCTCTGGAAACACCATATATTTT. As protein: CASSPLGEGSSGNTIYF.